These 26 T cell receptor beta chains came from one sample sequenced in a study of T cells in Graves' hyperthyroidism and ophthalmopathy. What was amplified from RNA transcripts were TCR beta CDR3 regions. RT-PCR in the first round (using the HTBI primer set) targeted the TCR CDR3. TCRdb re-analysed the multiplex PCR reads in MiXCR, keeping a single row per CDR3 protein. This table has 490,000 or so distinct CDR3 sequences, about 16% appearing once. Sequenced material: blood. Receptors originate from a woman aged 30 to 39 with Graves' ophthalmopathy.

In nucleotides, the CDR3 is TGTGCCAGCAGCCAGGTTAGGGCCGGGGCCGTGGGAAACACCATATATTTT. Translating gives CASSQVRAGAVGNTIYF. The chain links TRBV3-1 to TRBJ1-3; D might be TRBD1 (5 bases). V lost 3 bases and J lost 4, with 19 bases in between. CDR1 is LGHDT, CDR2 YNNKEL, per germline (reference sequence). The CDR3 spans 17 residues.

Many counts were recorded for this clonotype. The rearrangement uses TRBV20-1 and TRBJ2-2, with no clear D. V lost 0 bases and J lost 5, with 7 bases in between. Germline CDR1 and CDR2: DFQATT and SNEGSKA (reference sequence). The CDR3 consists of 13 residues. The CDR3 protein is CSAREHSTGELFF. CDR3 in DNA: TGCAGTGCTAGAGAACATTCAACCGGGGAGCTGTTTTTT.

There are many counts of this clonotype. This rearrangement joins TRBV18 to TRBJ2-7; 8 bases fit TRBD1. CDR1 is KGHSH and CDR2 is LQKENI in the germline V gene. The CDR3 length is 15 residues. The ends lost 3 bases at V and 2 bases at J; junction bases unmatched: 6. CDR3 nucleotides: TGTGCCAGCTCACCTACACAGGGGGTAACCTACGAGCAGTACTTC. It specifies CASSPTQGVTYEQYF.

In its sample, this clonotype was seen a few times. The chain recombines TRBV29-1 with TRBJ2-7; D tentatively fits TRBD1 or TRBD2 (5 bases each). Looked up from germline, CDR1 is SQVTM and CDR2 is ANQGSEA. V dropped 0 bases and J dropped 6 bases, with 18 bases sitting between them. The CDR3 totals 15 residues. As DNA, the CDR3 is TGCAGCGTTGAAGAAACTTGGGGGTTAGGTGGCGAGCAGTACTTC. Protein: CSVEETWGLGGEQYF.

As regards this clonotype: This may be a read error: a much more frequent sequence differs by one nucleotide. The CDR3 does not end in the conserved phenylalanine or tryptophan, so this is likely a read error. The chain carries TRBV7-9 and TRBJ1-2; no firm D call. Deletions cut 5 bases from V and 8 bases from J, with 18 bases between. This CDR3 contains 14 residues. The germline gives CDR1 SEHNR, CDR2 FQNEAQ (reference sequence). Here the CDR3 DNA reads TGTGCCAGCAGCCCGAGGACGGGGTCGGAAGGCTACACCCTC. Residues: CASSPRTGSEGYTL.

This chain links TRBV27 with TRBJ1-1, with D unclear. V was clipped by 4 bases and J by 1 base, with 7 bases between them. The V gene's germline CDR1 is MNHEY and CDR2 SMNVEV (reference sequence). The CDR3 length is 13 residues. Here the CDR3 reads CASSYTPNTEAFF. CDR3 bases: TGTGCCAGCAGTTACACACCGAACACTGAAGCTTTCTTT.

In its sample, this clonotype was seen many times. The CDR3 loop is CASARGSETQYF. CDR3 DNA: TGTGCCTCGGCGAGGGGGTCGGAGACCCAGTACTTC. The chain employs TRBV30 and TRBJ2-5; TRBD1 might be the D (6 bases). The CDR3 extends over 12 amino acids. The germline V and J ends were trimmed by 7 bases and 5 bases, with 14 bases remaining between them. CDR1 GTSNPN and CDR2 SVGIG come from the germline V gene (reference sequence).

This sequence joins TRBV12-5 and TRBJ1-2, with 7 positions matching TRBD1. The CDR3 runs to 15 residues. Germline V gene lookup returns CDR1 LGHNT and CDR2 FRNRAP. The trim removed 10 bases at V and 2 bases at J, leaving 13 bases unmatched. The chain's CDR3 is CATPPGTELNYGYTF. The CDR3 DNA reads TGTGCTACCCCCCCTGGGACAGAGCTAAACTATGGCTACACCTTC.

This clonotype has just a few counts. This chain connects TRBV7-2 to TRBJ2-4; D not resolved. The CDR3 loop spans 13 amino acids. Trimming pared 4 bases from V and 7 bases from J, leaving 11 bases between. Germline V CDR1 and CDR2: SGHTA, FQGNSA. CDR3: CASSSPTGNIQYF. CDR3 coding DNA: TGTGCCAGCAGCTCCCCTACTGGGAACATTCAGTACTTC.

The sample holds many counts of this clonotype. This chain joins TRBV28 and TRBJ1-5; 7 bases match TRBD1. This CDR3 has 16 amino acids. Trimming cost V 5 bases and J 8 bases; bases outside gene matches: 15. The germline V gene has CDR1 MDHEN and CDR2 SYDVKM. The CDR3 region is CASSPPGGGFSEPQHF. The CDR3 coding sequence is TGTGCCAGCAGTCCCCCCGGAGGGGGCTTTAGCGAGCCCCAGCATTTT.

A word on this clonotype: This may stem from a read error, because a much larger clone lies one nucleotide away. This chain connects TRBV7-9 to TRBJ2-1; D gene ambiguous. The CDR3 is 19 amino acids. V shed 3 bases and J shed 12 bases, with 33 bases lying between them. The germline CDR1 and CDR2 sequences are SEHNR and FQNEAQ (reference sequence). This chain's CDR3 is CASSFWPSTPYTMGYRQFF. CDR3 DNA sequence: TGTGCCAGCAGCTTTTGGCCTAGTACTCCATACACAATGGGGTATAGGCAGTTCTTC. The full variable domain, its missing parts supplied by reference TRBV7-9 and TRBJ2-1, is DTGVSQNPRHKITKRGQNVTFRCDPISEHNRLYWYRQTLGQGPEFLTYFQNEAQLEKSRLLSDRFSAERPKGSFSTLEIQRTEQGDSAMYLCASSFWPSTPYTMGYRQFFGPGTRLTVL.

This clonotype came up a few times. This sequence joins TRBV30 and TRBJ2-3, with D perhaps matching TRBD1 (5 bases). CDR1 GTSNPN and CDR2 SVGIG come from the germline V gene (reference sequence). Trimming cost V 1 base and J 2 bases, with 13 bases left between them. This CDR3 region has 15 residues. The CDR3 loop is CAWSGERQYTDTQYF. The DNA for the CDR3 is TGTGCCTGGAGTGGAGAGAGACAGTACACAGATACGCAGTATTTT.

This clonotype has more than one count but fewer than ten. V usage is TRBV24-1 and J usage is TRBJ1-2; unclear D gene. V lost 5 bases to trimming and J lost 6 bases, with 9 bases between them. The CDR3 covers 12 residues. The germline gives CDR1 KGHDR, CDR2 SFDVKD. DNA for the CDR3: TGTGCCACCAGTGGTACCGTAGATGGCTACACCTTC. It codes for CATSGTVDGYTF.

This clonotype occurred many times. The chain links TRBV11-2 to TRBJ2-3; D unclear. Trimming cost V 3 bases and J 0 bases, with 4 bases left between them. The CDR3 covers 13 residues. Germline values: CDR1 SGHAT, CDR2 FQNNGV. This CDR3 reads CASSFESTDTQYF. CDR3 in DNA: TGTGCCAGCAGCTTTGAGAGCACAGATACGCAGTATTTT.

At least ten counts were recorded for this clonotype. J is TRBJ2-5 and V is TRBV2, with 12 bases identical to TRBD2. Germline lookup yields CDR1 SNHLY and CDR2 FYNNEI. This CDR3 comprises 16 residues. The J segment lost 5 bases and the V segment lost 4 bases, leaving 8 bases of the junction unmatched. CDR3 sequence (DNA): TGTGCCAGCAGTGTCTCTATTCTAGCGGGAGGGGAGACCCAGTACTTC. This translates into CASSVSILAGGETQYF.

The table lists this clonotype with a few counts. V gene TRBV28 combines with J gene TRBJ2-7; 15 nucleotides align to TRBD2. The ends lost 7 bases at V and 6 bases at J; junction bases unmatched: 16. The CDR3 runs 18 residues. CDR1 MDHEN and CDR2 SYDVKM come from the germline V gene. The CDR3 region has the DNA TGTGCCAGCAAAGAACCGGGACTAGCGGGAGGAGGGCGTCTCGAGCAGTACTTC. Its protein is CASKEPGLAGGGRLEQYF.

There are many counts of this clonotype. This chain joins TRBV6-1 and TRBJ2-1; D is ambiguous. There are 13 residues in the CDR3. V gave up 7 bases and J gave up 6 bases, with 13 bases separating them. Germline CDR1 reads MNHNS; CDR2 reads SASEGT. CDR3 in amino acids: CASNAYYSNEQFF. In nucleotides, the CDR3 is TGTGCCAGCAACGCCTACTACAGCAATGAGCAGTTCTTC.

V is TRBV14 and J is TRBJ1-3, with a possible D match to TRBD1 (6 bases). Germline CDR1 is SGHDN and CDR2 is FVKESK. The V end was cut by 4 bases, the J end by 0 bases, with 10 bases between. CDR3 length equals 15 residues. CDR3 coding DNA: TGTGCCAGCAGCCGGGGACATTTCTCTGGAAACACCATATATTTT. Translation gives CASSRGHFSGNTIYF.

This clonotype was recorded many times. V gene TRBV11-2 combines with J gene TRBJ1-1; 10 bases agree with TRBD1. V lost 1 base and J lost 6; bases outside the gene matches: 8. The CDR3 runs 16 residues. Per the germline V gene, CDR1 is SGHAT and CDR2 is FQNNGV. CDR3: CASSLALGQGRAEAFF. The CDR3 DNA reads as TGTGCCAGCAGCTTAGCCCTGGGACAGGGGAGGGCTGAAGCTTTCTTT.

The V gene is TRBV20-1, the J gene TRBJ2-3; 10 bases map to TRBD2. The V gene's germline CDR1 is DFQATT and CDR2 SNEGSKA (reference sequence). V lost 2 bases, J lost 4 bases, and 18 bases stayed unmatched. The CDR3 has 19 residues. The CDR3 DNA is TGCAGTGCTAGAACCCCCACATCAACTAGCGGGACTAGCCCAGATACGCAGTATTTT. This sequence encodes CSARTPTSTSGTSPDTQYF.

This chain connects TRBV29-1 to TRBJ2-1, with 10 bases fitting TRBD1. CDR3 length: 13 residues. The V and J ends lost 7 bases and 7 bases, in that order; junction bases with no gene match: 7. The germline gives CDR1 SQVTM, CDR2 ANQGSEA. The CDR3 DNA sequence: TGCAGCGCTGGGGACAGGGGTGTTAATGAGCAGTTCTTC. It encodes CSAGDRGVNEQFF.

The CDR3 is CASSQSLTGTYRRPQYF. For the CDR3, the DNA is TGTGCCAGCAGCCAGTCACTCACAGGAACTTACCGGAGACCCCAGTACTTC. The rearrangement joins TRBV14 to TRBJ2-5; D perhaps matches TRBD1 (5 bases). The germline gives CDR1 SGHDN, CDR2 FVKESK. Trimming shortened V by 3 bases and J by 9 bases, and 26 bases separated the two germline ends. This CDR3 has 17 amino acids.

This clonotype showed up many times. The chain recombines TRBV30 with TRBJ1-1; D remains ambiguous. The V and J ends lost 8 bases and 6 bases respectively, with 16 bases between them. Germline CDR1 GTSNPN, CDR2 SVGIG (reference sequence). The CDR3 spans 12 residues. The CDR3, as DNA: TGTGCCCTTTCACCCCGCGCCCCTGAAGCTTTCTTT. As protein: CALSPRAPEAFF.

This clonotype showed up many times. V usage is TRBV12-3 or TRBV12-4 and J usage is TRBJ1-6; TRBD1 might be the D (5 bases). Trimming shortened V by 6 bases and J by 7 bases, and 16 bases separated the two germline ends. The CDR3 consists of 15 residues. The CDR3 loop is CASRTSGFLNSPLHF. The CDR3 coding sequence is TGTGCCAGCAGAACCTCAGGGTTTTTGAATTCACCCCTCCACTTT.

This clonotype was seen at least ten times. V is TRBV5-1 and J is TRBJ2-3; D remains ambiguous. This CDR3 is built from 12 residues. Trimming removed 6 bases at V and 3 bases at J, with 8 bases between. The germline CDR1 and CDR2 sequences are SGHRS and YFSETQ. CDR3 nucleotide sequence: TGCGCCAGCAATTCCGGAACAGATACGCAGTATTTT. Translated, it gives CASNSGTDTQYF.

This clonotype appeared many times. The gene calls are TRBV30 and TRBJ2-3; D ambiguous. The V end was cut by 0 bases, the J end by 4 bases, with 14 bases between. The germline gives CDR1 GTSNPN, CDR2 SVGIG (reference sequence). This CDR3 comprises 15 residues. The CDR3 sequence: CAWSVPRQTPDTQYF. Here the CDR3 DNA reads TGTGCCTGGAGTGTTCCTAGGCAGACCCCAGATACGCAGTATTTT.